The rows below give T cell receptor beta chains drawn from one sample of a study of cytomegalovirus exposure and HLA in healthy donors. Produced via immunoSEQ multiplex PCR; TCRdb's table is partial and in-frame only. The repertoire holds approximately 190,000 clones, with 75% to 90% as singletons. The sample taken for sequencing was PBMCs. The receptors come from a woman aged 45-65 years in good health and CMV-seropositive. Both conserved end residues are part of each CDR3. The D gene is left open where the match is weak. Clone size appears in some rows only: once, few, many, or a class for an expanded clone.

j_gene | d_gene | v_gene | abundance | CDR3aa | CDR3nt
TRBJ2-1 | TRBD2 | TRBV19 | . | CASSIGGGGPNNEQFF | TGTGCCAGTAGTATCGGGGGCGGGGGGCCTAACAATGAGCAGTTCTTC
TRBJ2-6 | . | TRBV7-3 | . | CASSPVLTQTASSGANVLTF | TGTGCCAGCAGCCCCGTGTTGACCCAGACAGCCAGCTCTGGGGCCAACGTCCTGACTTTC
TRBJ1-2 | . | TRBV18 | . | CASSPDSSYGYTF | TGTGCCAGCTCACCTGACAGCTCATATGGCTACACCTTC
TRBJ2-2 | . | TRBV28 | . | CASSPLGLAGELFF | TGTGCCAGCAGTCCCCTAGGACTGGCCGGGGAGCTGTTTTTT
TRBJ2-5 | . | TRBV6-5 | . | CASSYAGGWGDQYF | TGTGCCAGCAGTTACGCGGGCGGGTGGGGGGACCAGTACTTC
TRBJ2-1 | . | TRBV7-3 | once | CASSLGPNNEQFF | TGTGCCAGCAGCTTAGGGCCTAACAATGAGCAGTTCTTC
TRBJ1-4 | TRBD1 | TRBV5-1 | . | CASRSTGGPNEKLFF | TGCGCCAGCAGATCTACAGGGGGCCCTAATGAAAAACTGTTTTTT
TRBJ1-2 | . | TRBV18 | . | CASSPMSTANYGYTF | TGTGCCAGCTCACCTATGAGCACGGCTAACTATGGCTACACCTTC
TRBJ1-2 | . | TRBV5-5 | . | CASSSGRYGNYGYTF | TGTGCCAGCAGCTCGGGGAGGTACGGAAACTATGGCTACACCTTC
TRBJ2-6 | . | TRBV7-6 | once | CASSLNYRSISGANVLTF | TGTGCCAGCAGCTTAAATTATCGGTCGATCTCTGGGGCCAACGTCCTGACTTTC
TRBJ2-1 | TRBD1 | TRBV7-2 | . | CASSLEGASYNEQFF | TGTGCCAGCAGCTTAGAGGGGGCCTCCTACAATGAGCAGTTCTTC
TRBJ2-1 | TRBD2 | TRBV10-3 | . | CAISPGLAGGSYNEQFF | TGTGCCATTTCCCCGGGACTAGCGGGGGGCTCCTACAATGAGCAGTTCTTC
TRBJ2-7 | TRBD1 | TRBV6-1 | . | CASNIQGQGRDEQYF | TGTGCCAGCAACATCCAGGGACAGGGAAGGGACGAGCAGTACTTC
TRBJ2-7 | . | TRBV6-1 | . | CASGPSYQYF | TGTGCCAGCGGTCCTAGCTATCAGTACTTC
TRBJ2-1 | TRBD2 | TRBV9 | . | CASSGPGLAVGRNEQFF | TGTGCCAGCAGCGGGCCGGGACTAGCGGTAGGGCGCAATGAGCAGTTCTTC
TRBJ2-2 | . | TRBV2 | few | CASSSIAAGELFF | TGTGCCAGCAGTTCTATAGCGGCCGGGGAGCTGTTTTTT
TRBJ1-6 | . | TRBV7-2 | few | CASSLYRKDNSPLHF | TGTGCCAGCAGCTTGTACAGGAAAGATAATTCACCCCTCCACTTT
TRBJ2-7 | . | TRBV12-5 | . | CASGSSTNYEQYF | TGTGCTAGTGGTTCGTCTACCAACTACGAGCAGTACTTC
TRBJ2-5 | . | TRBV5-4 | . | CASSPGYQETQYF | TGTGCCAGCAGCCCAGGGTACCAAGAGACCCAGTACTTC
TRBJ2-7 | TRBD2 | TRBV28 | . | CAITGTSGAYEQYF | TGTGCCATCACCGGGACTAGCGGCGCCTACGAGCAGTACTTC
TRBJ1-2 | . | TRBV7-8 | . | CASSRGGREVGYTF | TGTGCCAGCAGCCGTGGGGGGAGGGAGGTGGGCTACACCTTC
TRBJ2-7 | TRBD1 | TRBV7-9 | . | CASSSHRGVLEQYF | TGTGCCAGCAGCTCACACAGGGGAGTTCTCGAGCAGTACTTC
TRBJ1-1 | . | TRBV27 | . | CASSPLEETHRAFF | TGTGCCAGCAGTCCCCTTGAGGAGACCCACCGGGCTTTCTTT
TRBJ2-7 | . | TRBV5-4 | . | CASSSPGGREQYF | TGTGCCAGCAGCTCCCCCGGGGGTCGGGAGCAGTACTTC
TRBJ1-2 | . | TRBV7-9 | . | CSSSLAAMVYGYTF | TGTTCCAGCAGCTTGGCTGCAATGGTCTATGGCTACACCTTC
TRBJ1-1 | . | TRBV14 | . | CASSNGTYYTEAFF | TGTGCCAGCAGTAATGGGACTTATTACACTGAAGCTTTCTTT
TRBJ1-3 | . | TRBV5-5 | once | CASSSDSGNTIYF | TGTGCCAGCAGCTCAGACTCTGGAAACACCATATATTTT